These 16 T cell receptor beta chains share one sample of origin, sequenced in a study of cytomegalovirus exposure and HLA in healthy donors. Both 60 Vbeta primers and 13 Jbeta primers went into the PCR. Data came from immunoSEQ multiplex PCR; TCRdb stores just in-frame clones and leaves some out. The sample has 150,000 or so clones; more than 75% are singletons. Sequencing used PBMCs. All receptors derive from a man between 18 and 35 years old in good health and CMV-seropositive.

CDR3 nucleotides: TGCGCCAGCAGCCAAGAACCATCTCTCGCGACTAATGAAAAACTGTTTTTT. It encodes CASSQEPSLATNEKLFF. The chain employs TRBV4-3 and TRBJ1-4; D gene uncertain. The CDR3 consists of 17 residues. The germline V gene encodes CDR1 LGHNA and CDR2 YSLEER. The V end lost 0 bases, the J end lost 2 bases, and 13 bases lay between the germline ends.

V usage is TRBV7-9 and J usage is TRBJ2-1, with D unclear. This CDR3 contains 14 residues. The V end lost 5 bases, the J end lost 0 bases, and 8 bases lay between the germline ends. Germline V CDR1 and CDR2: SEHNR, FQNEAQ (reference sequence). The CDR3 loop is CASSEPSSYNEQFF. The CDR3 DNA is TGTGCCAGCAGCGAACCGAGCTCCTACAATGAGCAGTTCTTC.

The rearrangement uses TRBV6-5 and TRBJ2-5; 8 bases map to TRBD2. The J call may be mistaken, given a closer DNA end match to TRBJ2-7. This CDR3 contains 14 residues. Per the germline V gene, CDR1 is MNHEY and CDR2 is SVGAGI. CDR3 sequence (DNA): TGTGCCAGCGTGGGACCCGGGACTAGTGGCGAGCAGTACTTC. Amino acid sequence: CASVGPGTSGEQYF.

The chain employs TRBV5-1 and TRBJ2-2; 12 positions agree with TRBD2. With V trimmed by 3 bases and J by 6 bases, 6 bases remained unmatched. Germline CDR1 reads SGHRS; CDR2 reads YFSETQ. CDR3 length equals 16 residues. The CDR3 is CASSSSSGGAAGELFF. The DNA of the CDR3 is TGCGCCAGCAGCTCCTCTAGCGGGGGGGCGGCCGGGGAGCTGTTTTTT.

V usage is TRBV4-2 and J usage is TRBJ1-5; a possible D gene is TRBD1 (5 bases). V lost 4 bases, J lost 5 bases, and 15 bases lay in between. Germline V lookup: CDR1 LGHNA, CDR2 YNFKEQ. The CDR3 covers 15 residues. The CDR3 sequence: CASSRELTAYQPQHF. The CDR3 DNA reads TGTGCCAGCAGCCGCGAACTGACAGCTTATCAGCCCCAGCATTTT.

This sequence joins TRBV5-4 and TRBJ2-2, with 9 bases identical to TRBD2. With 4 bases clipped from V and 4 bases from J, the junction kept 11 bases outside the gene matches. Germline V lookup: CDR1 SGHNT, CDR2 YYREEE (reference sequence). CDR3 length equals 17 residues. The CDR3 nucleotides are TGTGCCAGCAGCCTGGGATCTAGCGGGGCGGCCACCGGGGAGCTGTTTTTT. Protein sequence: CASSLGSSGAATGELFF. Complete variable domain (other parts from reference TRBV5-4 and TRBJ2-2): ETGVTQSPTHLIKTRGQQVTLRCSSQSGHNTVSWYQQALGQGPQFIFQYYREEENGRGNFPPRFSGLQFPNYSSELNVNALELDDSALYLCASSLGSSGAATGELFFGEGSRLTVL.

The chain recombines TRBV2 with TRBJ2-7; 7 bases map to TRBD1. The CDR3 consists of 15 residues. Losses at the gene ends were 1 base for V and 3 bases for J; bases not matched to a gene: 6. Germline V gene data show CDR1 as SNHLY and CDR2 as FYNNEI. CDR3: CASSEEGTVYYEQYF. The CDR3 coding sequence is TGTGCCAGCAGTGAAGAGGGGACAGTGTACTACGAGCAGTACTTC.

The chain carries TRBV6-5 and TRBJ2-1; 9 bases are a match to TRBD2. Trimming removed 5 bases from V and 8 bases from J; junction bases left unmatched: 7. The CDR3 loop spans 14 amino acids. Germline CDR1 and CDR2: MNHEY and SVGAGI. As DNA, the CDR3 is TGTGCCAGCAGTACCCGACTAGCGGCGTATGAGCAGTTCTTC. This sequence encodes CASSTRLAAYEQFF.

The gene calls are TRBV7-9 and TRBJ1-3; D ambiguous. Between the trimmed V and J ends, which lost 0 bases and 4 bases, there was a span of 7 bases. Per the germline V gene, CDR1 is SEHNR and CDR2 is FQNEAQ (reference sequence). The CDR3 sequence is 14 residues long. Here the CDR3 DNA reads TGTGCCAGCAGCTTAGCGGCCACAGGAAACACCATATATTTT. Its translation: CASSLAATGNTIYF.

CDR3 sequence reads: CASSVDPSGYEQYF. DNA for the CDR3: TGTGCCAGCAGCGTAGATCCTAGCGGCTACGAGCAGTACTTC. The genes are TRBV9 and TRBJ2-7; the match to TRBD2 covers 7 bases. Germline V gene data show CDR1 as SGDLS and CDR2 as YYNGEE. CDR3 length: 14 amino acids. The trim removed 0 bases at V and 3 bases at J, leaving 3 bases unmatched.

This clone was seen only a few times. The CDR3 DNA reads TGTGCCAGCAGCTTAGTCCCGGGACAGGGAAACTACGAGCAGTACTTC. Residues: CASSLVPGQGNYEQYF. The genes are TRBV7-9 and TRBJ2-7, with 9 bases identical to TRBD1. The V gene end was trimmed by 1 base and the J gene end by 3 bases; junction bases not matched to a gene: 7. The CDR3 covers 16 residues. In germline, CDR1 is SEHNR, CDR2 FQNEAQ (reference sequence).

The chain employs TRBV6-5 and TRBJ2-1; D ambiguous. CDR3 length: 16 amino acids. CDR1 and CDR2 (germline): MNHEY, SVGAGI. V was shortened by 2 bases and J by 9 bases, with 20 bases between the two germline ends. CDR3 region: CASSYLSRSSSAEQFF. The CDR3 coding sequence is TGTGCCAGCAGTTACCTATCTCGGAGTAGCTCTGCTGAGCAGTTCTTC.

V and J are TRBV10-3 and TRBJ2-1; D not certain. The CDR3 covers 15 residues. Germline V gene lookup returns CDR1 ENHRY and CDR2 SYGVKD. V shed 2 bases and J shed 0 bases, with 8 bases lying between them. The CDR3 region has the DNA TGTGCCATCAGTGAGACTGCTAGCTCCTACAATGAGCAGTTCTTC. Its protein is CAISETASSYNEQFF.

The rearrangement uses TRBV27 and TRBJ1-5, with TRBD1 as a possible D gene (5 bases). V was trimmed by 6 bases and J by 5 bases, leaving 14 bases between them. This CDR3 region has 14 residues. CDR1 and CDR2 (germline): MNHEY, SMNVEV (reference sequence). CDR3 protein: CASRSVPGYQPQHF. CDR3 bases: TGTGCCAGCAGGTCCGTGCCAGGGTATCAGCCCCAGCATTTT.

The DNA for the CDR3 is TGCGCCAGCAGCCGGGAGGAGATCTACACAGATACGCAGTATTTT. Translating gives CASSREEIYTDTQYF. V and J are TRBV4-1 and TRBJ2-3, with D possibly being TRBD2 (6 bases). The CDR3 consists of 15 residues. In germline, CDR1 is MGHRA, CDR2 YSYEKL. The ends were cut back, 4 bases at V and 2 bases at J, with 13 bases in the middle.

This clone was detected a few times. The genes are TRBV19 and TRBJ2-2; D not resolved. CDR1 and CDR2 from the germline V gene are LNHDA and SQIVND (reference sequence). Trimming pared 6 bases from V and 5 bases from J, leaving 7 bases between. The CDR3 extends over 12 amino acids. This CDR3 reads CASRIPTGELFF. The DNA of the CDR3 is TGTGCCAGTAGAATACCGACCGGGGAGCTGTTTTTT.